This passage covers 4 T cell receptor beta chains from one sample sequenced in a study of blood T cell repertoires in COVID-19 (dated by TCRdb to about 2020). The protocol used for the library was the immunoSEQ multiplex PCR assay. The table was pulled from immuneACCESS by TCRdb, which kept in-frame rearrangements only. Such tables lose some clones; where checked, under half of the loss comes from unresolved V genes, and the rest has no known cause. This sample comprises some 120,000 clones, 70% to 90% of them detected only once. Less than 8% of the sample is in the top ten clones. Sequenced input: peripheral blood. These receptor sequences come from a man aged 45-65 years with acute or convalescent COVID-19.

The chain couples TRBV12-5 to TRBJ2-7; TRBD2 aligns across 8 bases. The trim removed 2 bases at V and 4 bases at J, leaving 10 bases unmatched. Germline CDR1 and CDR2: LGHNT and FRNRAP. CDR3 length equals 16 residues. Here the CDR3 DNA reads TGTGCTAGTGGTTTGAAGCCGGGAGGGGCGATTTACGAGCAGTACTTC. Residues: CASGLKPGGAIYEQYF.

The chain has TRBV21-1 and TRBJ2-1; the tabulated D call, TRBD2, remains unverified against the DNA. TRBV21-1 is deemed a pseudogene. The CDR3 length is 18 residues. CDR3 sequence: CASSKLATSGRSYNEQFF. The DNA of the CDR3 is TGTGCCAGCAGCAAGCTAGCGACTAGCGGGAGATCCTACAATGAGCAGTTCTTC.

The rearrangement links TRBV9 to TRBJ2-7, with 8 nucleotides matching TRBD1. The CDR3 totals 15 residues. The junction had 5 bases not matched to a gene; V was cut back by 1 base and J by 2 bases. The V gene's germline CDR1 is SGDLS and CDR2 YYNGEE. The CDR3 here is CASSVTDRGTYEQYF. In nucleotides, the CDR3 is TGTGCCAGCAGCGTAACAGACAGGGGTACCTACGAGCAGTACTTC. Full variable domain (rest looked up from reference TRBV9 and TRBJ2-7): DSGVTQTPKHLITATGQRVTLRCSPRSGDLSVYWYQQSLDQGLQFLIQYYNGEERAKGNILERFSAQQFPDLHSELNLSSLELGDSALYFCASSVTDRGTYEQYFGPGTRLTVT.

Only a few counts were recorded for this clone. The chain carries TRBV5-1 and TRBJ2-3; 11 bases are shared with TRBD2. The length of the CDR3 is 16 residues. The trim removed 0 bases at V and 6 bases at J, leaving 6 bases unmatched. The germline V gene has CDR1 SGHRS and CDR2 YFSETQ. The CDR3 spells CASSLAGLAGGDTQYF. Written as DNA, the CDR3 is TGCGCCAGCAGCTTGGCCGGGCTAGCGGGAGGTGATACGCAGTATTTT.